The clone carrying this TCR beta chain came up many times. Using its own MiXCR run on the 5' RACE reads, TCRdb lists one record per CDR3 protein. The sample lists about 36,000 distinct CDR3 sequences, approximately 5.2% occurring once. Time point given: sample taken at primary tumor resection. The study sequenced unsorted whole RNA from tumor, nontumor lung or frozen PBMC. This sample was taken from a study of spatial heterogeneity in lung cancer. Looked up from germline, CDR1 is MNHNS and CDR2 is SASEGT. V gave up 7 bases and J gave up 7 bases, with 18 bases separating them. The CDR3 consists of 14 residues.

The chain combines TRBV6-1 with TRBJ2-3, with TRBD2 as a possible D gene (6 bases). This receptor was taken from a female donor with early-stage non-small cell lung cancer. The sample was PBMCs, taken at surgery. Here the CDR3 reads CASTLNPGTYTQYF. DNA for the CDR3: TGTGCCAGCACTCTCAATCCGGGGACTTATACGCAGTATTTT.